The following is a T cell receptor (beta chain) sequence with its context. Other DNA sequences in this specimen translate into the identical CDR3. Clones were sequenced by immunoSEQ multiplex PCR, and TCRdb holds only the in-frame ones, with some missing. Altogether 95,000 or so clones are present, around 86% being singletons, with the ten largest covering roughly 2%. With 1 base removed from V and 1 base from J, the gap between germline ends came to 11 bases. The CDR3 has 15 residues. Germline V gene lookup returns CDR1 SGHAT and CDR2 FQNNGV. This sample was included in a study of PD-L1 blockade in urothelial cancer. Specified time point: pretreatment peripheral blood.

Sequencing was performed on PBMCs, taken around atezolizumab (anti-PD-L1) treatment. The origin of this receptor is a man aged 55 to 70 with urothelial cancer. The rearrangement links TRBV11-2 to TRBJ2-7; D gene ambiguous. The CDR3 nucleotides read TGTGCCAGCAGCTTAGGCGGCGGCGGATCCTACGAGCAGTACTTC. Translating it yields CASSLGGGGSYEQYF.